The source of this T cell receptor (beta chain) is a study of blood T cells in healthy people across ages. Overall study: Capturing about one barcoded beta molecule per two T cells was achieved by template switching. Regarding the study as a whole: As age increased, TCR beta diversity per million T cells fell in a roughly linear fashion. Long-lived donors carried more naive CD4+ cells and greater diversity than aged donors.

The total RNA that was extracted per sample amounted to at least 5 micrograms. A second PCR, run for about 6 to 11 cycles, used a sample-barcoded 5' primer plus a J-beta primer mix. TCRdb redid the calling of the 5' RACE reads with MiXCR, one entry per CDR3 protein. The sample has about 570,000 distinct CDR3 sequences, 27% seen once. In germline, CDR1 is GTSNPN, CDR2 SVGIG (reference sequence). V lost 0 bases and J lost 7, with 7 bases in between. The CDR3 consists of 13 residues. In the case of this clonotype: Its specificity is not known.

The material sequenced was blood. This chain links TRBV30 with TRBJ1-6, with D unclear. This TCR was sampled from a woman in her 70s in good health. CDR3 nucleotides: TGTGCCTGGAGTGTAGGCGGGAATTCACCCCTCCACTTT. It yields the protein CAWSVGGNSPLHF.